This passage covers 18 T cell receptor beta chains from one sample sequenced in a study of blood T cell repertoires in COVID-19. The data were produced by immunoSEQ multiplex PCR, yet TCRdb's version contains in-frame clones alone and is incomplete. The sample includes over 200,000 clones, 80% to 95% of them seen just once. Sequenced: peripheral blood. These receptors were obtained from a man in his sixties with COVID-19, enrolled during active disease.

V and J are TRBV7-9 and TRBJ2-2; 7 nucleotides match TRBD1. Trimming at V came to 4 bases and at J to 7 bases, leaving 3 bases not matched to a gene. Germline assignment: CDR1 SEHNR and CDR2 FQNEAQ (reference sequence). The CDR3 totals 13 residues. The chain's CDR3 is CASSSHRGGELFF. In nucleotides, the CDR3 is TGTGCCAGCAGCTCTCACAGGGGCGGGGAGCTGTTTTTT.

The chain carries TRBV29-1 and TRBJ1-2; D may be TRBD1 (5 bases). Germline V lookup: CDR1 SQVTM, CDR2 ANQGSEA. CDR3 length: 12 residues. V lost 3 bases and J lost 4, with 9 bases in between. The CDR3 bases are TGCAGCGTTGACCACAGGACCTATGGCTACACCTTC. Amino acids: CSVDHRTYGYTF.

This chain links TRBV4-1 with TRBJ1-1, with 7 bases that match TRBD1. Germline CDR1 is MGHRA and CDR2 is YSYEKL. V shed 4 bases, J shed 0 bases, and the junction held 5 bases outside the gene matches. The CDR3 has 15 amino acids. As DNA, the CDR3 is TGCGCCAGCAGCCCGCCGGACAGGATGAACACTGAAGCTTTCTTT. This codes for CASSPPDRMNTEAFF.

V usage is TRBV10-1 and J usage is TRBJ2-1, with TRBD2 matching 10 bases. V lost 2 bases to trimming and J lost 4 bases; unmatched junction nucleotides: 5. CDR3 length: 16 amino acids. Germline assignment: CDR1 WNHNN and CDR2 SYGVQD (reference sequence). The CDR3 DNA reads as TGCGCCAGCAGTGAGGGTCTAGCGGGGGCATACAATGAGCAGTTCTTC. It translates to CASSEGLAGAYNEQFF.

V gene TRBV2 combines with J gene TRBJ2-3, with 12 bases lining up with TRBD2. Germline CDR1 is SNHLY and CDR2 is FYNNEI. Losses at the gene ends were 6 bases for V and 7 bases for J; bases not matched to a gene: 11. This CDR3 has 16 residues. DNA of the CDR3: TGTGCCAGCAGAGATACTAGCGGGGGGCCCGAGTATACGCAGTATTTT. It specifies CASRDTSGGPEYTQYF.

The V and J genes are TRBV9 and TRBJ2-2; 16 bases are shared with TRBD2. J lost 7 bases, V lost 0 bases, and 9 bases had no gene match. This CDR3 has 19 residues. The V gene's germline CDR1 is SGDLS and CDR2 YYNGEE. CDR3 region: CASSVGPGLAGGVNGELFF. Written as DNA, the CDR3 is TGTGCCAGCAGCGTAGGTCCGGGACTAGCGGGAGGGGTAAACGGGGAGCTGTTTTTT.

This clone was seen once. This chain links TRBV6-2 or TRBV6-3 with TRBJ1-2; the D is unclear. CDR1 MNHEY and CDR2 SVGEGT come from the germline V gene. V lost 0 bases and J lost 2, with 13 bases in between. This CDR3 comprises 16 residues. The CDR3 loop reads CASSYSIPGRNYGYTF. In nucleotides, the CDR3 is TGTGCCAGCAGTTACTCGATTCCGGGGAGGAACTATGGCTACACCTTC.

The table lists this clone with a few counts. The chain recombines TRBV15 with TRBJ2-5; 9 bases fit TRBD1. CDR3 length: 17 amino acids. After removal of 0 bases from V and 5 bases from J, the junction contained 10 bases not matched to a gene. CDR1 is LNHNV, CDR2 YYDKDF, per germline (reference sequence). The CDR3 sequence is CATSRDLNRGLVETQYF. The CDR3 DNA reads TGTGCCACCAGCAGAGATCTTAACAGGGGGCTAGTGGAGACCCAGTACTTC.

The chain has TRBV19 and TRBJ1-5, with TRBD1 matching 10 bases. J gave up 3 bases and V 5 bases, and 4 bases lay outside the gene matches. CDR3 length equals 15 residues. Per the germline V gene, CDR1 is LNHDA and CDR2 is SQIVND (reference sequence). The CDR3 spells CASSPGTGDNQPQHF. CDR3 coding DNA: TGTGCCAGTAGTCCCGGGACAGGGGACAATCAGCCCCAGCATTTT.

The V and J genes are TRBV7-3 and TRBJ1-6; 7 bases map to TRBD1. Germline V gives CDR1 SGHTA, CDR2 FQGTGA. The CDR3 has 14 residues. Unmatched junction bases numbered 8, after V lost 6 bases and J lost 9 bases. The CDR3 loop reads CASSLDREGSPLHF. CDR3 nucleotides: TGTGCCAGCAGTTTAGACAGGGAAGGTTCACCCCTCCACTTT. Using reference TRBV7-3 and TRBJ1-6 for the parts outside the CDR3, the full variable domain is GAGVSQTPSNKVTEKGKYVELRCDPISGHTALYWYRQSLGQGPEFLIYFQGTGAADDSGLPNDRFFAVRPEGSVSTLKIQRTERGDSAVYLCASSLDREGSPLHFGNGTRLTVT.

This rearrangement joins TRBV4-1 to TRBJ1-3; 7 bases are a match to TRBD1. Germline-derived CDR1 and CDR2 are MGHRA and YSYEKL. The length of the CDR3 is 13 residues. Unmatched junction bases numbered 4, after V lost 3 bases and J lost 8 bases. The CDR3 DNA follows: TGCGCCAGCAGCCAGAGACAGGGACACACCATATATTTT. Translated, it gives CASSQRQGHTIYF.

V and J are TRBV6-5 and TRBJ1-2; TRBD1 is a possible D gene (5 bases). Trimming removed 4 bases from V and 7 bases from J, with 16 bases in between. Per the germline V gene, CDR1 is MNHEY and CDR2 is SVGAGI. This CDR3 region has 14 residues. The CDR3, as DNA: TGTGCCAGCAGTTCCGGGGGGGGAGGGTTTGGCTACACCTTC. As protein: CASSSGGGGFGYTF.

The V call is TRBV7-9, the J call TRBJ2-7; 9 positions agree with TRBD1. V dropped 2 bases and J dropped 6; count of bases not matched to a gene: 5. The length of the CDR3 is 14 residues. Germline assignment: CDR1 SEHNR and CDR2 FQNEAQ (reference sequence). This CDR3 reads CASSLPGQGSEQYF. The CDR3 nucleotides are TGTGCCAGCAGCTTACCGGGACAGGGTTCCGAGCAGTACTTC.

This rearrangement joins TRBV18 to TRBJ1-3, with D unclear. The V gene's germline CDR1 is KGHSH and CDR2 LQKENI. The CDR3 runs to 14 residues. Trimming shortened V by 3 bases and J by 0 bases, and 6 bases separated the two germline ends. The CDR3: CASSPPGSGNTIYF. The CDR3 DNA reads TGTGCCAGCTCACCGCCGGGCTCTGGAAACACCATATATTTT.

The chain couples TRBV7-2 to TRBJ2-1; the D is unclear. Looked up from germline, CDR1 is SGHTA and CDR2 is FQGNSA. Deletions cut 6 bases from V and 0 bases from J, with 9 bases between. The CDR3 covers 14 residues. This CDR3 reads CASSLMSSYNEQFF. In DNA, the CDR3 is TGTGCCAGCAGTTTGATGAGCTCCTACAATGAGCAGTTCTTC.

The V gene is TRBV28, the J gene TRBJ2-7; TRBD1 agrees at 9 bases. J lost 4 bases, V lost 0 bases, and 1 base had no gene match. The CDR3 consists of 14 residues. In germline, CDR1 is MDHEN, CDR2 SYDVKM. CDR3 in DNA: TGTGCCAGCAGTTTATGGACAGGGGGGTACGAGCAGTACTTC. This sequence encodes CASSLWTGGYEQYF.

This clone was seen more than once but under ten times. J is TRBJ2-2 and V is TRBV29-1; TRBD1 aligns across 8 bases. J gave up 0 bases and V 6 bases, and 9 bases lay outside the gene matches. Germline V gives CDR1 SQVTM, CDR2 ANQGSEA. The length of the CDR3 is 16 residues. The DNA for the CDR3 is TGCAGCGTCCGGACAGGGTCAGTCGCGAACACCGGGGAGCTGTTTTTT. This gives the protein CSVRTGSVANTGELFF.

The genes are TRBV28 and TRBJ1-2, with TRBD1 identical over 10 bases. Germline assignment: CDR1 MDHEN and CDR2 SYDVKM. Trimming removed 6 bases from V and 4 bases from J; junction bases left unmatched: 5. The CDR3 length is 14 residues. CDR3 region: CASSTGTGVYGYTF. For the CDR3, the DNA is TGTGCCAGCAGCACCGGGACAGGGGTCTATGGCTACACCTTC.